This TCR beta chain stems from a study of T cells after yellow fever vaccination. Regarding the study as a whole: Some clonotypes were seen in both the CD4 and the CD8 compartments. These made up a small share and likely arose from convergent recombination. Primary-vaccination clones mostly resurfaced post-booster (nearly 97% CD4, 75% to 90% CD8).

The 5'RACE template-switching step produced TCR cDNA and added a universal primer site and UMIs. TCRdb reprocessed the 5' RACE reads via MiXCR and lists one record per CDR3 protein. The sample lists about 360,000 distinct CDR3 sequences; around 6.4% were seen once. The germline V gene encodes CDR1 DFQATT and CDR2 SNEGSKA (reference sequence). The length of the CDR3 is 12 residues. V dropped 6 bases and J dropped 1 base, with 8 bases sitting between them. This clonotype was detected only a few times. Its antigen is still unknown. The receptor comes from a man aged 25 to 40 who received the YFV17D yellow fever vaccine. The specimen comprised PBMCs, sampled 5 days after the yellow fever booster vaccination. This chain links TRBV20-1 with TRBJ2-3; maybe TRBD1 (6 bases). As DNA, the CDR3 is TGCAGTGCCAGGACAGGCACAGATACGCAGTATTTT. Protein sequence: CSARTGTDTQYF.